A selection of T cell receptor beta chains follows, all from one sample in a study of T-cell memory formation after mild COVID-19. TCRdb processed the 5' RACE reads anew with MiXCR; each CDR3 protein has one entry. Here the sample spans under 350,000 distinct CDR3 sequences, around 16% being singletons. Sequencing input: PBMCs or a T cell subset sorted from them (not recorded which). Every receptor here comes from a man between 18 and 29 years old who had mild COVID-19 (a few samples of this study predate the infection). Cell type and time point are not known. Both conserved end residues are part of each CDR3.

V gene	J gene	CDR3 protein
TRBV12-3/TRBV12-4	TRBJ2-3	CASSSLGAGGTDTQYF
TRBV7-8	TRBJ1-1	CAISLRNETIMNTEAFF
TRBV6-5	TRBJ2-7	CASSPGTGKHEQYF
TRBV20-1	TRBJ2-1	CSASDRTDEQFF
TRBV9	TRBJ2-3	CASSLWPSGGADTQYF
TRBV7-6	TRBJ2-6	CATSGSLSSGANVLTF
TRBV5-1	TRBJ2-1	CASSLQRGGENEQFF
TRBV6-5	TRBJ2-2	CASSYSTGGGELFF
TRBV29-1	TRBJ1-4	CSVESQGNLRGEKLFF
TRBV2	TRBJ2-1	CASSERGGINHEQFF
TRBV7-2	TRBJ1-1	CASSRYLAGEAFF
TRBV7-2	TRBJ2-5	CASGRALRETQYF
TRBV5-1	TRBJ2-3	CASSLVAGTGVDTQYF
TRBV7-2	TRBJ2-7	CASSPGTGFYEQYF
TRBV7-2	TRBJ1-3	CASSDGVNTIYF
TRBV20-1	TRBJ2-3	CSAIPGDTYTQYF
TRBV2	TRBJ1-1	CASTPRPGGDTEAFF
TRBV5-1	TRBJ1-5	CASSLQPNQPQHF
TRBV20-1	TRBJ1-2	CSAIGVVSPGGYTF
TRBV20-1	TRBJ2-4	CSASWAVAKNIQYF
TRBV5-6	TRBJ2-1	CASSLSSVGSYNEQFF
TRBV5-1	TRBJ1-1	CASSLGDRASTEAFF
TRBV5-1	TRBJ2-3	CASSELQGTIDTQYF
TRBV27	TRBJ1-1	CASSLKAGTGGTEAFF
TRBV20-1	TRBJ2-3	CSARDLSSGGADTQYF
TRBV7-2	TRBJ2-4	CASSFRGLAKNIQYF
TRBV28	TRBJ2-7	CASIDSSGQYF
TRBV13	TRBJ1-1	CASSLLRGPEAFF
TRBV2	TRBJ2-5	CASSDRDETQYF
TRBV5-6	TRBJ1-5	CASSLARIRGPRRPQHF
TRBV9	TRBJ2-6	CASSRGLSGANVLTF
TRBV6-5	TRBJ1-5	CASSSAGTGLQHF
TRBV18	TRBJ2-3	CASSPLPGGASGDTQYF
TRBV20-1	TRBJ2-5	CSAPPGLGVETQYF
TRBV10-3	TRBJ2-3	CAISVVGSEGADTQYF
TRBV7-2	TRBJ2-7	CASSSQLGGYEQYF
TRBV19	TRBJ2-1	CAKKGLSSYNEQFF
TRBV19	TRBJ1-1	CASSMNGLSTEAFF
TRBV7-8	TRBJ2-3	CASSLERGTDTQYF
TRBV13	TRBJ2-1	CASRRSRGGHNEQFF
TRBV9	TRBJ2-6	CASSVGPGANVLTF
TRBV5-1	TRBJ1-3	CASTDHGGRVGNTIYF
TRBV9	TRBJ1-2	CASSPPDGYTF
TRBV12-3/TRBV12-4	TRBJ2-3	CASRPGGPSDTQYF